This is a list of T cell receptor beta chains from one sample in a study of early T cells in non-severe SARS-CoV-2 infection. A single record per CDR3 protein comes from TCRdb applying MiXCR to the 5' RACE reads. The data show around 82,000 distinct CDR3 sequences, over 9% seen once. Input material: whole blood. These receptors were obtained from an adult who was a healthcare worker with PCR-confirmed SARS-CoV-2 infection or an uninfected control (not recorded which). The CDR3 runs from the conserved cysteine through the conserved F or W. D genes are given only for firm matches. Clone size is stated in some rows and not others, as once, few, many or a class when expanded.

>TRBV29-1|TRBD1|few|TRBJ2-1
TGCAGCGTTGAAGGGCCCAAGACAGGGAACAATGAGCAGTTCTTC
CSVEGPKTGNNEQFF
>TRBV12-3/TRBV12-4|.|.|TRBJ2-4
TGTGCCAGCAGTTCCGGGACGGACATTCAGTACTTC
CASSSGTDIQYF
>TRBV5-1|.|many|TRBJ2-5
TGCGCCAGCTCACAGCAAGAGACCCAGTACTTC
CASSQQETQYF
>TRBV30|.|many|TRBJ2-6
TGTGCCTGGAGGGCCCTCGGGGTATCTGGGGCCAACGTCCTGACTTTC
CAWRALGVSGANVLTF
>TRBV7-6|.|.|TRBJ2-2
TGTGCCAGCAAGCCCCGCGGGAACACCGGGGAGCTGTTTTTT
CASKPRGNTGELFF
>TRBV29-1|.|many|TRBJ1-6
TGCAGCGTTAAAACCGGGACACCTAATTCACCCCTCCACTTT
CSVKTGTPNSPLHF
>TRBV4-2|TRBD1|many|TRBJ2-6
TGTGCCAGCAGCCAAGTGGGACAGACCGCTGGGGCCAACGTCCTGACTTTC
CASSQVGQTAGANVLTF
>TRBV20-1|TRBD1|many|TRBJ1-6
TGCAGTGCAAGACGGACAGGCCAAGGGACAAATTCACCCCTCCACTTT
CSARRTGQGTNSPLHF
>TRBV4-3|.|many|TRBJ1-1
TGCGCCAGCAGCCAAGGAATCATGAACACTGAAGCTTTCTTT
CASSQGIMNTEAFF
>TRBV7-9|TRBD1|.|TRBJ2-7
TGTGCCAGCAGCCTCGGACAGGGGAGGAACGAGCAGTACTTC
CASSLGQGRNEQYF
>TRBV20-1|.|many|TRBJ2-5
TGCAGTGCTAGAGAGGAGGGGCTCGGGGAGACCCAGTACTTC
CSAREEGLGETQYF
>TRBV3-1|.|.|TRBJ2-7
TGTGCCAGCAGTCGGACAGTGTTTCCCTACGAGCAGTACTTC
CASSRTVFPYEQYF
>TRBV19|.|many|TRBJ2-1
TGTGCCAGTAGCGGCAATGAGCAGTTCTTC
CASSGNEQFF
>TRBV5-1|.|medium-sized|TRBJ2-5
TGCGCCAGCAGCCCCTGGACAGTCCCGTCCCAAGAGACCCAGTACTTC
CASSPWTVPSQETQYF
>TRBV6-2/TRBV6-3|.|few|TRBJ2-1
TGTGCCAGCAGAGGGGGGGGCAACAATGAGCAGTTCTTC
CASRGGGNNEQFF
>TRBV11-2|.|few|TRBJ2-7
TGTGCCAGCAGCTTAGTTTTCAGGCCCTACGAGCAGTACTTC
CASSLVFRPYEQYF
>TRBV6-5|.|many|TRBJ2-7
TGTGCCAGCGGACGCTACGAGCAGTACTTC
CASGRYEQYF
>TRBV11-2|TRBD2|many|TRBJ2-3
TGTGCCAGCAGCCTGAACGGGGGGTGGATTCTAAATACGCAGTATTTT
CASSLNGGWILNTQYF
>TRBV3-1|.|few|TRBJ2-5
TGTGCCAGCCGGCCGAGACTAGTTTTAGGAGAGACCCAGTACTTC
CASRPRLVLGETQYF